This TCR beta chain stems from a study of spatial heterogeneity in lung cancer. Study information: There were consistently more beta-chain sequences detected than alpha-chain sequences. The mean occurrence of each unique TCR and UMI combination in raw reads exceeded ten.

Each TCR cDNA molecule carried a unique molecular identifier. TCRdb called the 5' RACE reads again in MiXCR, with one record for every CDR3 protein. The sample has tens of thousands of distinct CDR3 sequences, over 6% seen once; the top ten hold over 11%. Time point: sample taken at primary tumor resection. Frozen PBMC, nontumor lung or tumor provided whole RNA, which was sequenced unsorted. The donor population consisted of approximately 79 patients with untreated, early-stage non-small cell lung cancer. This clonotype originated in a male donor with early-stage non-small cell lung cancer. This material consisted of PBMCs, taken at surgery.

The CDR3 bases are TGCGCCAGCAGTGGTGGGACTAGCCGTTCCTACGAGCAGTACTTC. Its protein product is CASSGGTSRSYEQYF. The rearrangement uses TRBV5-1 and TRBJ2-7; 9 bases fit TRBD2. Germline trimming cut 5 bases from V and 1 base from J; bases unmatched to any gene: 7. The CDR3 sequence is 15 residues long. Per germline, CDR1 SGHRS and CDR2 YFSETQ. The entire variable domain, with the rest obtained from reference TRBV5-1 and TRBJ2-7, is as follows: KAGVTQTPRYLIKTRGQQVTLSCSPISGHRSVSWYQQTPGQGLQFLFEYFSETQRNKGNFPGRFSGRQFSNSRSEMNVSTLELGDSALYLCASSGGTSRSYEQYFGPGTRLTVT.